A selection of T cell receptor beta chains follows, all from one sample in a study of tumor-infiltrating lymphocytes in oesophageal squamous cell carcinoma. TCRdb itself ran the PCR reads through MiXCR, one entry per CDR3 protein. This table has 10,000 to 14,000 distinct CDR3 sequences, 55% appearing once. Sequencing was carried out using esophageal tumor tissue. The receptors here all came from a male donor with esophageal squamous cell carcinoma. Each CDR3 is given with its conserved first and last residue. D genes are given only for firm matches. Clone size is stated in some rows and not others, as once, few, many or a class when expanded.

j_gene,abundance,d_gene,v_gene,CDR3aa,CDR3nt
TRBJ2-3,medium-sized,TRBD2,TRBV6-6,CASSYSSPRIAGGPDTQYF,TGTGCCAGCAGTTACTCCTCGCCGCGAATAGCGGGAGGGCCCGATACGCAGTATTTT
TRBJ2-7,many,NA,TRBV5-6,CASSPSPGADEQYF,TGTGCCAGCAGCCCAAGTCCGGGGGCGGACGAGCAGTACTTC
TRBJ2-7,NA,NA,TRBV11-2,CASSLDQGPYEQYF,TGTGCCAGCAGCTTAGACCAGGGCCCCTACGAGCAGTACTTC
TRBJ2-7,NA,TRBD2,TRBV28,CASTLSGGFSYEQYF,TGTGCCAGCACCTTAAGCGGGGGTTTCTCCTACGAGCAGTACTTC
TRBJ2-2,NA,NA,TRBV6-1,CASTWGANTGELFF,TGTGCCAGCACGTGGGGCGCGAACACCGGGGAGCTGTTTTTT
TRBJ2-1,NA,NA,TRBV7-2,CASSLNRGGDEQFF,TGTGCCAGCAGCTTAAACCGCGGCGGGGATGAGCAGTTCTTC
TRBJ1-1,NA,NA,TRBV7-8,CASSYLDLPHEAFF,TGTGCCAGCAGCTATTTGGATTTACCCCATGAAGCTTTCTTT
TRBJ2-1,many,NA,TRBV15,CATSSDWGLYNEQFF,TGTGCCACCAGCAGCGACTGGGGGCTATACAATGAGCAGTTCTTC
TRBJ2-7,NA,NA,TRBV7-2,CASSFHYEQYF,TGTGCCAGCAGTTTCCACTACGAGCAGTACTTC
TRBJ2-5,NA,NA,TRBV6-8,CASSYAGSETQYF,TGTGCCAGCAGTTACGCGGGATCGGAGACCCAGTACTTC
TRBJ2-7,NA,TRBD2,TRBV5-1,CASSKDSGKAYEQYF,TGCGCCAGCAGCAAAGATAGCGGGAAGGCCTACGAGCAGTACTTC
TRBJ2-7,NA,NA,TRBV7-6,CAIRNSSYNEQYF,TGTGCTATCCGGAATTCCTCCTACAATGAGCAGTACTTC
TRBJ2-5,few,TRBD1,TRBV7-2,CASSRDRTQETQYF,TGTGCCAGCAGCCGGGACAGGACACAAGAGACCCAGTACTTC
TRBJ2-2,once,NA,TRBV7-4,CASSPKTSGTGELFF,TGTGCCAGCAGCCCTAAAACTAGTGGTACCGGGGAGCTGTTTTTT
TRBJ1-1,once,NA,TRBV28,CASSPRYQYPGRNTEAFF,TGTGCCAGCAGTCCCAGATACCAGTACCCGGGCCGGAACACTGAAGCTTTCTTT
TRBJ2-1,many,NA,TRBV7-3,CASSPREAEGDEQFF,TGTGCCAGCAGTCCTCGCGAGGCGGAAGGCGATGAGCAGTTCTTC
TRBJ2-5,large,NA,TRBV11-1,CASSDRSIQETQYF,TGTGCCAGCAGCGACCGTTCTATCCAAGAGACCCAGTACTTC
TRBJ2-3,NA,TRBD2,TRBV6-1,CASSYQTRGGTQYF,TGTGCCAGCAGTTATCAGACTCGGGGGGGTACGCAGTATTTT
TRBJ1-2,NA,TRBD1,TRBV28,CASSVPAAGGYGYTF,TGTGCCAGCAGCGTACCGGCGGCAGGGGGCTATGGCTACACCTTC
TRBJ2-3,NA,NA,TRBV28,CASSLQGGGTGTDTQYF,TGTGCCAGCAGTTTACAGGGGGGCGGGACGGGCACAGATACGCAGTATTTT
TRBJ2-7,many,NA,TRBV6-1,CASSRTAYEQYF,TGTGCCAGCAGTCGGACAGCGTACGAGCAGTACTTC
TRBJ2-3,NA,NA,TRBV4-1,CASSQGPASTDTQYF,TGCGCCAGCAGCCAGGGACCCGCTAGCACAGATACGCAGTATTTT
TRBJ2-3,few,TRBD2,TRBV7-2,CASSAGLAGGKPNTGELYF,TGTGCCAGCAGCGCGGGACTAGCGGGGGGAAAGCCGAACACCGGGGAGCTGTATTTT
TRBJ2-1,few,TRBD2,TRBV7-3,CASSSGGSGGNEQFF,TGTGCCAGCAGCTCTGGAGGGAGCGGGGGAAATGAGCAGTTCTTC
TRBJ2-7,NA,TRBD1,TRBV7-8,CASSLGTGEQYF,TGTGCCAGCAGCTTAGGGACAGGGGAGCAGTACTTC
TRBJ2-3,NA,NA,TRBV12-3/TRBV12-4,CASNSFLTGPAFF,TGTGCCAGCAACTCCTTTTTGACAGGTCCGGCGTTCTTC
TRBJ2-1,NA,NA,TRBV7-6,CASKGRDSYNEQFF,TGTGCCAGCAAAGGCCGAGACTCCTACAATGAGCAGTTCTTC
TRBJ2-1,NA,TRBD1,TRBV6-6,CASRPGQGPYNEQFF,TGTGCCAGCAGGCCGGGACAGGGCCCTTACAATGAGCAGTTCTTC
TRBJ2-3,NA,NA,TRBV28,CASSLPPNTQYF,TGTGCCAGCAGTTTACCCCCGAATACGCAGTATTTT
TRBJ2-6,NA,NA,TRBV7-2,CASSFYGRYSGANVLTF,TGTGCCAGCAGCTTTTATGGCCGGTACTCTGGGGCCAACGTCCTGACTTTC
TRBJ2-5,few,NA,TRBV28,CASKGSAETQYF,TGTGCCAGCAAGGGGAGCGCGGAGACCCAGTACTTC
TRBJ1-6,many,NA,TRBV6-6,CASSYRVTEIPSTLHF,TGTGCCAGCAGTTACCGGGTAACAGAGATCCCTTCGACCCTCCACTTT
TRBJ2-5,once,NA,TRBV6-6,CASIQRGGVGLADTQYF,TGTGCCAGCATTCAAAGGGGGGGAGTCGGTCTTGCGGATACGCAGTACTTC
TRBJ2-3,NA,NA,TRBV11-3,CASSLVADTQYF,TGTGCCAGCAGCTTAGTAGCAGATACGCAGTATTTT
TRBJ2-5,NA,NA,TRBV14,CASSPGPYTGELYF,TGTGCCAGCAGCCCGGGACCGTACACCGGGGAGCTGTACTTC
TRBJ2-1,few,NA,TRBV7-3,CASSVTPSVLGNEQFF,TGTGCCAGCAGCGTCACCCCTAGCGTGTTAGGCAATGAGCAGTTCTTC
TRBJ2-2,NA,TRBD2,TRBV6-1,CASSEGLYTGELFF,TGTGCCAGCAGTGAGGGACTATACACCGGGGAGCTGTTTTTT
TRBJ2-5,NA,TRBD2,TRBV7-8,CASSERTSYPTETQYF,TGTGCCAGCAGCGAGAGGACTAGCTACCCCACGGAGACCCAGTACTTC
TRBJ2-7,NA,TRBD2,TRBV7-2,CASSLTSGTYEQYF,TGTGCCAGCAGCTTGACTAGCGGAACCTACGAGCAGTACTTC
TRBJ2-1,few,TRBD2,TRBV6-2/TRBV6-3,CASSYSTSAYSYNEQFF,TGTGCCAGCAGTTACTCGACTAGCGCCTACTCCTACAATGAGCAGTTCTTC
TRBJ2-1,few,NA,TRBV12-5,CASGLGRFNEQFF,TGTGCTAGTGGTTTGGGGAGATTCAATGAGCAGTTCTTC
TRBJ2-4,many,NA,TRBV20-1,CSARDLASVILAKNIQYF,TGCAGTGCTAGAGATCTAGCTAGCGTGATACTAGCCAAAAACATTCAGTACTTC
TRBJ2-5,NA,NA,TRBV6-8,CASSYSFGRVQETQYF,TGTGCCAGCAGTTACTCGTTTGGGCGGGTACAAGAGACCCAGTACTTC
TRBJ2-1,NA,TRBD2,TRBV12-3/TRBV12-4,CASRRTSGQGDQEQFF,TGTGCCAGCAGAAGGACTAGCGGCCAAGGGGACCAGGAGCAGTTCTTC